The 9 T cell receptor beta chains given below trace back to one sample, sequenced in a study of post-analysis software for immune sequencing data. General study points: Patients showed TRBV5-6, TRBV5-1 and TRBV20-1 among about five TRBV segments more frequent than in controls.

No antigen has been identified for these receptors. The TCR beta cDNA libraries contained unique molecular identifiers. TCRdb re-analysed the PCR reads in MiXCR, keeping a single row per CDR3 protein. The profile shows roughly 870,000 distinct CDR3 sequences, approximately 50% of them singletons. The sequencing input was blood. Every receptor here comes from a girl under 18 with multiple sclerosis.

This clonotype was observed a handful of times. V and J are TRBV20-1 and TRBJ2-7; 7 nucleotides agree with TRBD2. This CDR3 is built from 15 residues. Looked up from germline, CDR1 is DFQATT and CDR2 is SNEGSKA (reference sequence). V shed 6 bases and J 4 bases; nucleotides not matched to a gene: 15. CDR3 in DNA: TGCAGTGCCCCCAGAGTCAAGTGGGAGGGATACGAGCAGTACTTC. Translation gives CSAPRVKWEGYEQYF.

This clonotype was counted only a few times. The V call is TRBV12-3 or TRBV12-4, the J call TRBJ2-7, with unresolved D. V shed 5 bases and J shed 7 bases, with 18 bases lying between them. The CDR3 has 14 amino acids. CDR3 in amino acids: CASSPFGAYGEQYF. CDR3 nucleotides: TGTGCCAGCAGTCCCTTCGGAGCTTATGGGGAGCAGTACTTC.

The chain carries TRBV29-1 and TRBJ2-5; 9 nucleotides match TRBD2. Near its end, the DNA agrees better with TRBJ2-7, so the J call may be wrong. This CDR3 region has 16 residues. Germline loops: CDR1 SQVTM, CDR2 ANQGSEA. CDR3 loop: CSVEGLAGGKTYEQYF. CDR3 nucleotide sequence: TGCAGCGTTGAGGGTTTGGCGGGAGGGAAGACCTACGAGCAGTACTTC.

This chain joins TRBV2 and TRBJ2-1; 9 positions agree with TRBD1. Germline assignment: CDR1 SNHLY and CDR2 FYNNEI. J was trimmed by 11 bases and V by 6 bases; bases with no gene match: 8. This CDR3 is 13 amino acids long. This CDR3 reads CASSVQGQGQQFF. The CDR3 DNA reads TGTGCCAGCAGCGTACAGGGACAGGGTCAGCAGTTCTTC. Filled out from reference TRBV2 and TRBJ2-1, the complete variable domain reads EPEVTQTPSHQVTQMGQEVILRCVPISNHLYFYWYRQILGQKVEFLVSFYNNEISEKSEIFDDQFSVERPDGSNFTLKIRSTKLEDSAMYFCASSVQGQGQQFFGPGTRLTVL.

The V call is TRBV4-1, the J call TRBJ1-6; D is perhaps TRBD1 (5 bases). Germline-derived CDR1 and CDR2 are MGHRA and YSYEKL. CDR3 length equals 13 residues. Between the trimmed V and J ends, which lost 0 bases and 12 bases, there was a span of 9 bases. The CDR3 DNA reads as TGCGCCAGCAGCCAAGAGGACATTCAACCCCTCCACTTT. Encoded protein: CASSQEDIQPLHF.

The chain is built from TRBV20-1 and TRBJ2-3, with a possible D match to TRBD2 (6 bases). Trimming pared 6 bases from V and 0 bases from J, leaving 10 bases between. CDR1 DFQATT and CDR2 SNEGSKA come from the germline V gene (reference sequence). The CDR3 covers 13 residues. The CDR3 protein is CSAGRGSTDTQYF. In nucleotides, the CDR3 is TGCAGTGCCGGCCGGGGGAGCACAGATACGCAGTATTTT.

This chain links TRBV5-1 with TRBJ2-4; TRBD2 is a possible D gene (6 bases). The V gene lost 6 bases and the J gene lost 6 bases, with 25 bases spanning the gap. The CDR3 consists of 17 residues. Germline loops: CDR1 SGHRS, CDR2 YFSETQ. The CDR3 nucleotides read TGCGCCAGCATGTTAGCGGCCCGCAGCGTATCGAGAAACATTCAGTACTTC. It yields the protein CASMLAARSVSRNIQYF.

The chain recombines TRBV3-1 with TRBJ1-2, with 9 bases aligning to TRBD1. V was clipped by 6 bases and J by 4 bases; unmatched bases: 6. The CDR3 loop spans 14 amino acids. Germline V gene data show CDR1 as LGHDT and CDR2 as YNNKEL (reference sequence). The CDR3 DNA follows: TGTGCCAGCAGACAGGGGGCCAACCCCTATGGCTACACCTTC. Its protein product is CASRQGANPYGYTF.

In this sample, this clonotype turned up a few times. CDR3 sequence: CASSITTGRNRTEPYEQYF. The CDR3 nucleotides are TGTGCCAGCAGCATCACGACAGGGAGGAACCGCACGGAACCCTACGAGCAGTACTTC. The chain has TRBV21-1 and TRBJ2-7; the listed D gene, TRBD1, was not tested against the DNA. TRBV21-1 is shown as a pseudogene. The CDR3 is made up of 19 amino acids.